The present T cell receptor (beta chain) was sequenced within a study of blood T cells in healthy people across ages. Overall study findings and caveats: A roughly linear fall in TCR beta diversity per million T cells was seen with increasing age.

Germline values: CDR1 MNHNS, CDR2 SASEGT. The CDR3 has 14 amino acids. Unmatched junction bases numbered 8, after V lost 8 bases and J lost 2 bases. With regard to this clonotype: What it binds is unknown.

A second roughly 6 to 12 cycle PCR used barcoded and J-beta primers. Each cDNA molecule was tagged by a template-switch adaptor with 12 random nucleotides. One entry per CDR3 protein, called by TCRdb with MiXCR from the 5' RACE reads. Of about 600,000 distinct CDR3 sequences in the sample, roughly 48% were seen once. The rearrangement uses TRBV6-1 and TRBJ2-5; 7 bases map to TRBD1. The receptor was isolated from a man older than 75 in good health. The specimen was blood. The CDR3 loop is CASAGTDHQETQYF. DNA for the CDR3: TGTGCCAGCGCCGGGACAGACCATCAAGAGACCCAGTACTTC.